A single sample gave rise to the 12 T cell receptor beta chains below, sequenced in a study of T cell changes during pregnancy in multiple sclerosis. This table comes from immunoSEQ multiplex PCR, and its TCRdb copy is limited to in-frame clones, with some not included. The sample lists around 55,000 clones, approximately 94% seen once, with approximately 3.5% in the top ten. The specimen was CD8+ T cells from peripheral blood mononuclear cells, collected in the third trimester of pregnancy. The receptor source for this set is a female donor with multiple sclerosis, enrolled in a pregnancy study.

The V and J genes are TRBV5-1 and TRBJ2-3; 11 nucleotides agree with TRBD1. The CDR3 runs to 16 residues. V shed 3 bases, J shed 2 bases, and the junction held 5 bases outside the gene matches. The germline CDR1 and CDR2 sequences are SGHRS and YFSETQ. The CDR3 DNA sequence: TGCGCCAGCAGCTCCGGACAGGGGGCTAACACAGATACGCAGTATTTT. Translation gives CASSSGQGANTDTQYF. The full variable domain, its missing parts supplied by reference TRBV5-1 and TRBJ2-3, is KAGVTQTPRYLIKTRGQQVTLSCSPISGHRSVSWYQQTPGQGLQFLFEYFSETQRNKGNFPGRFSGRQFSNSRSEMNVSTLELGDSALYLCASSSGQGANTDTQYFGPGTRLTVL.

This chain links TRBV7-9 with TRBJ2-7, with D uncertain. Deletions cut 4 bases from V and 1 base from J, with 8 bases between. The CDR3 is 13 residues long. Germline lookup yields CDR1 SEHNR and CDR2 FQNEAQ (reference sequence). CDR3 loop: CASSWSSSYEQYF. The CDR3 bases are TGTGCCAGCAGCTGGAGTAGTTCCTACGAGCAGTACTTC.

The chain is built from TRBV28 and TRBJ2-7; 8 bases match TRBD1. Germline V CDR1 and CDR2: MDHEN, SYDVKM. CDR3 length: 14 residues. Unmatched junction bases numbered 5, after V lost 4 bases and J lost 3 bases. CDR3 region: CASSSGTGDYEQYF. The CDR3, as DNA: TGTGCCAGCAGTTCCGGGACAGGTGACTACGAGCAGTACTTC.

The rearrangement joins TRBV9 to TRBJ2-7; 7 nucleotides match TRBD1. The CDR3 is 13 amino acids. In germline, CDR1 is SGDLS, CDR2 YYNGEE. The V segment lost 2 bases and the J segment 3 bases; nucleotides outside the gene matches: 2. CDR3 DNA sequence: TGTGCCAGCAGCGTTGGGGACAGCTACGAGCAGTACTTC. Protein: CASSVGDSYEQYF.

This rearrangement joins TRBV4-1 to TRBJ2-7, with a tentative D call TRBD2 (5 bases). Trimming cost V 0 bases and J 6 bases, with 9 bases left between them. This CDR3 contains 13 residues. The germline CDR1 and CDR2 sequences are MGHRA and YSYEKL. CDR3 nucleotide sequence: TGCGCCAGCAGCCAAGATCCGCGGGCCGAGCAGTACTTC. Protein product: CASSQDPRAEQYF.

The chain couples TRBV10-1 to TRBJ2-1; TRBD2 matches 7 bases. Germline loops: CDR1 WNHNN, CDR2 SYGVQD (reference sequence). The ends lost 0 bases at V and 0 bases at J; junction bases unmatched: 2. This CDR3 has 16 residues. The CDR3 DNA reads TGCGCCAGCAGTGAGTCGGGCGGGAGCTCCTACAATGAGCAGTTCTTC. Residues: CASSESGGSSYNEQFF.

This sequence joins TRBV30 and TRBJ2-5; 15 bases are a match to TRBD2. CDR1 and CDR2 (germline): GTSNPN, SVGIG (reference sequence). J was trimmed by 1 base and V by 5 bases; bases with no gene match: 5. This CDR3 region has 16 residues. In DNA, the CDR3 is TGTGCCTGGGGGAGGACTAGCGGGAGGGTCCAAGAGACCCAGTACTTC. It yields the protein CAWGRTSGRVQETQYF.

The genes are TRBV7-6 and TRBJ2-1; maybe TRBD1 (6 bases). CDR1 and CDR2 (germline): SGHVS, FNYEAQ. V shed 6 bases and J shed 6 bases, with 24 bases lying between them. There are 17 residues in the CDR3. This CDR3 reads CASSLAFGDIGPNEQFF. The CDR3 coding sequence is TGTGCCAGCAGTCTCGCCTTTGGGGACATCGGGCCCAATGAGCAGTTCTTC.

This chain links TRBV25-1 with TRBJ1-6; maybe TRBD1 (5 bases). Germline lookup yields CDR1 MGHDK and CDR2 SYGVNS. Trimming left V 10 bases short and J 2 bases short, with 9 bases between. The CDR3 loop spans 13 amino acids. The CDR3 loop reads CAIQGAYNSPLHF. CDR3 bases: TGTGCCATCCAGGGTGCCTATAATTCACCCCTCCACTTT.

V and J are TRBV13 and TRBJ2-7; 11 nucleotides align to TRBD2. Looked up from germline, CDR1 is PRHDT and CDR2 is FYEKMQ (reference sequence). The CDR3 spans 17 residues. J gave up 6 bases and V 6 bases, and 16 bases lay outside the gene matches. The CDR3 nucleotides read TGTGCCAGCAGGGCCTTAGGGCTAGCGGGAGGTGAGGCCGAGCAGTACTTC. It translates to CASRALGLAGGEAEQYF.

The chain couples TRBV4-1 to TRBJ1-2; possible D gene TRBD1, 6 bases. From germline, CDR1 is MGHRA and CDR2 YSYEKL. V lost 1 base and J lost 8, with 8 bases in between. There are 12 residues in the CDR3. This CDR3 is CASSQGGRGYTF. CDR3 in DNA: TGCGCCAGCAGCCAAGGGGGGCGCGGCTACACCTTC.

The chain is built from TRBV6-5 and TRBJ2-3, with 9 bases matching TRBD2. Germline V gives CDR1 MNHEY, CDR2 SVGAGI. The length of the CDR3 is 15 residues. The V and J ends lost 5 bases and 4 bases, in that order; junction bases with no gene match: 7. This CDR3 reads CASSLSGLASDTQYF. The CDR3 DNA sequence: TGTGCCAGCAGTCTTTCGGGACTAGCATCAGATACGCAGTATTTT.